This T cell receptor (beta chain) was retrieved from a study of OX40 agonist ivuxolimab in advanced cancers. At the level of the whole study: Ivuxolimab was a fully human IgG2 agonistic monoclonal antibody targeting the costimulatory receptor OX40 (CD134). In the dose-escalation cohort, 82.7% of patients were male, and the mean age was approximately 64 years, with a range of roughly 23 to 85. Of the roughly 50 dose-escalation patients, hepatocellular carcinoma was present in 19, melanoma in roughly 15, renal cell carcinoma in 9 and head and neck cancer in 9. Intravenous ivuxolimab was administered to patients every 2 weeks at six dose levels: 0.01, 0.1, 0.3, 1.5, 3 and 10 mg/kg. The purpose of peripheral TCRbeta sequencing was to test whether ivuxolimab changed TCR sequence diversity and led to clonal T-cell expansion. The paper reports the monotherapy dose-escalation portion (N of about 50 patients) of the phase I ivuxolimab trial. Three dose-escalation patients achieved partial responses, one with hepatocellular carcinoma and two with cutaneous melanoma. Prior anti-PD-1, anti-PD-L1 or anti-CTLA-4 therapy was permitted, and checkpoint inhibitors had been received by less than 45% of dose-escalation patients. Overall results and qualifications from the work: After ivuxolimab, expanded clones were on average more numerous among CD8+ T cells than among CD4+ T cells. At doses from 0.1 to 3.0 mg/kg, clonal expansion was seen in both CD4+ and CD8+ blood T cells between baseline and week 6. Low levels of normalized T-cell clonal expansion were also seen in some patients who did not respond. In partial responders in the 0.1-3.0 mg/kg groups, normalized peripheral clonal expansion was found to be among the lowest, especially among CD8+ T cells. Antigen specificity was not determined for the clonally expanded peripheral T cells.

For sequencing of the TCRbeta CDR3 region, genomic DNA was extracted from the sorted cells. TCRbeta CDR3 regions were sequenced using the immunoSEQ Assay. The immuneACCESS repertoire file appears here via TCRdb, limited to in-frame rearrangements. These files lack a portion of the clones; in checked studies, under half of the deficit traces to unresolved V genes, and the cause of the others is not known. The sample table shows some 33,000 clones, and around nine tenths are seen once. The ten largest clonotypes hold roughly 30% of the sample. The trial excluded patients who had a history of autoimmune disease or were on systemic immunosuppression. Peripheral blood for TCR sequencing was drawn from every dose cohort at baseline, at cycle 4 day 1 and at cycle 7 day 1. Samples were obtained from an open-label, multicenter, first-in-human phase I dose-escalation trial of ivuxolimab. Adults with locally advanced or metastatic melanoma, renal cell carcinoma, hepatocellular carcinoma or head and neck squamous cell carcinoma were enrolled in the trial. Before TCR sequencing, CD4+ T cells and CD8+ T cells were sorted from peripheral blood as separate populations.

V is clipped by 5 bases and J by 4 bases, and the sequence between their germline boundaries is 12 bases long. For CDR1 and CDR2, the germline V gene (reference sequence) lists MNHEY and SMNVEV. Counted from cysteine to phenylalanine, this CDR3 has 13 amino acids. Solely the CDR3 DNA is kept, with 39 bases framed from the first base. Turning to this clone: The antigen it binds to is not known. No per-base quality is available; no much larger clone lies one base away.

This receptor chain uses TRBV27 and TRBJ2-7, with the D gene not confidently named. The material sequenced was CD4+ or CD8+ T cells sorted from blood, taken in a trial of the OX40 agonist ivuxolimab. The TCR was taken from an adult with an advanced solid tumor such as melanoma, head and neck, liver or kidney cancer. The CDR3 protein: CASSHPGPYEQYF. In nucleotides, the sequence is TGTGCCAGCAGTCACCCCGGCCCATACGAGCAGTACTTC.